The 21 T cell receptor beta chains given below trace back to one sample, sequenced in a study of spatial heterogeneity in lung cancer. TCRdb independently ran MiXCR on the 5' RACE reads; one entry per CDR3 protein. The table records approximately 12,000 distinct CDR3 sequences, about 6% of them present only once. The time point: sample taken at primary tumor resection. No cells were sorted before sequencing. The whole RNA sequenced was extracted from tumor, nontumor lung or frozen PBMC. Sequencing used normal lung tissue next to the tumor, obtained at surgery. The source is a male donor with early-stage non-small cell lung cancer.

This clonotype was observed a few times. The chain is built from TRBV12-3 or TRBV12-4 and TRBJ2-1; 8 positions agree with TRBD2. The CDR3 spans 17 residues. V was clipped by 3 bases and J by 9 bases; unmatched bases: 16. CDR3 loop: CASSLGVDFGRALEQFF. CDR3 nucleotides: TGTGCCAGCAGTTTGGGGGTTGATTTCGGGAGGGCCCTTGAGCAGTTCTTC.

In its sample, this clonotype was seen many times. The chain is built from TRBV27 and TRBJ1-2, with D maybe TRBD1 (5 bases). The CDR3 loop spans 15 amino acids. Germline CDR1 is MNHEY and CDR2 is SMNVEV (reference sequence). V was clipped by 5 bases and J by 5 bases, with 18 bases between them. This CDR3 reads CASSGVRDHLYGYTF. CDR3 DNA sequence: TGTGCCAGCAGTGGGGTCCGGGACCACTTATATGGCTACACCTTC.

The rearrangement joins TRBV12-3 or TRBV12-4 to TRBJ2-2, with D perhaps matching TRBD1 or TRBD2 (6 bases each). V was shortened by 6 bases and J by 3 bases, with 14 bases between the two germline ends. The CDR3 has 15 residues. In nucleotides, the CDR3 is TGTGCCAGCAGGTCAGGGGAGGCGGACACCGGGGAGCTGTTTTTT. It codes for CASRSGEADTGELFF.

This clonotype was detected ten times or more. The V call is TRBV7-3, the J call TRBJ2-3; the D gene is possibly TRBD2 (6 bases). In germline, CDR1 is SGHTA, CDR2 FQGTGA. This CDR3 has 12 residues. V was clipped by 5 bases and J by 5 bases, with 8 bases between them. Written as DNA, the CDR3 is TGTGCCAGCAGCCGGCGGGGAGATACGCAGTATTTT. Amino acid sequence: CASSRRGDTQYF.

This clonotype was seen many times. The chain links TRBV5-1 to TRBJ1-5; 8 nucleotides line up with TRBD1. The trim removed 3 bases at V and 6 bases at J, leaving 2 bases unmatched. This CDR3 has 13 amino acids. In germline, CDR1 is SGHRS, CDR2 YFSETQ. CDR3 DNA: TGCGCCAGCAGCTATGGACAGGGTCAGCCCCAGCATTTT. Its translation: CASSYGQGQPQHF.

In this sample, this clonotype turned up a few times. The gene calls are TRBV12-3 or TRBV12-4 and TRBJ1-6; possible D gene TRBD1, 6 bases. The V end lost 6 bases, the J end lost 3 bases, and 12 bases lay between the germline ends. The CDR3 is 15 amino acids. In DNA, the CDR3 is TGTGCCAGCAGGACAGGTTCCCTCTATAATTCACCCCTCCACTTT. This codes for CASRTGSLYNSPLHF.

This clonotype appeared many times. The chain combines TRBV19 with TRBJ1-1, with D unresolved. The CDR3 consists of 14 residues. V lost 6 bases to trimming and J lost 4 bases, with 15 bases between them. Germline CDR1 LNHDA, CDR2 SQIVND (reference sequence). Here the CDR3 DNA reads TGTGCCAGTAGAATTCAAGGGAGAGGCACTGAAGCTTTCTTT. Translation: CASRIQGRGTEAFF.

This rearrangement joins TRBV2 to TRBJ2-2, with TRBD1 identical over 7 bases. The CDR3 spans 14 residues. The V and J ends lost 5 bases and 3 bases, in that order; junction bases with no gene match: 3. Per germline, CDR1 SNHLY and CDR2 FYNNEI. The CDR3 loop reads CASSFQGDTGELFF. The CDR3 DNA reads as TGTGCCAGCAGTTTCCAGGGGGACACCGGGGAGCTGTTTTTT.

This clonotype was recorded many times. The chain links TRBV3-1 to TRBJ2-1; 7 bases match TRBD2. CDR1 and CDR2 from the germline V gene are LGHDT and YNNKEL (reference sequence). CDR3 length: 20 amino acids. The V gene end was trimmed by 4 bases and the J gene end by 1 base; junction bases not matched to a gene: 19. The CDR3 nucleotides are TGTGCCAGCAGCCCAAGGTCACTCACGGGAGGTTACCTTTCCTACAATGAGCAGTTCTTC. Translating gives CASSPRSLTGGYLSYNEQFF.

This clonotype was counted many times. The chain employs TRBV6-6 and TRBJ2-1; TRBD2 matches at 8 bases. Germline assignment: CDR1 MNHNY and CDR2 SVGAGI (reference sequence). CDR3 length: 13 residues. The V and J ends lost 6 bases and 3 bases, in that order; junction bases with no gene match: 1. The DNA for the CDR3 is TGTGCCAGCAGAGGGACTAGCTACAATGAGCAGTTCTTC. Residues: CASRGTSYNEQFF.

A few counts support this clonotype. This chain joins TRBV9 and TRBJ2-7; the D gene is possibly TRBD1 (5 bases). V gave up 3 bases and J gave up 4 bases, with 14 bases separating them. CDR1 SGDLS and CDR2 YYNGEE come from the germline V gene. This CDR3 is built from 14 residues. The CDR3 sequence: CASSETDTSYEQYF. The CDR3 DNA reads TGTGCCAGCAGCGAGACAGACACCTCTTACGAGCAGTACTTC.

With regard to this clonotype: Being one base from a much bigger clone, this may be a read error. Since no conserved phenylalanine or tryptophan closes the CDR3, a read error is the likely cause. The chain carries TRBV7-2 and TRBJ2-7; perhaps D is TRBD1 or TRBD2 (5 bases each). This CDR3 spans 14 amino acids. V shed 4 bases and J shed 3 bases, with 13 bases lying between them. Germline V gene sequence: CDR1 SGHTA, CDR2 FQGNSA. CDR3 loop: CASSSTGTDYEQYL. The DNA for the CDR3 is TGTGCCAGCAGCTCGACCGGGACGGACTACGAGCAGTACCTC.

Ten or more counts support this clonotype. The genes are TRBV2 and TRBJ2-2, with D hard to call. The germline V gene encodes CDR1 SNHLY and CDR2 FYNNEI. Trimming cost V 3 bases and J 2 bases, with 7 bases left between them. The CDR3 runs 14 residues. In DNA, the CDR3 is TGTGCCAGCAGTGAGTGGGGAAACACCGGGGAGCTGTTTTTT. It yields the protein CASSEWGNTGELFF.

The chain carries TRBV7-2 and TRBJ2-5, with TRBD2 identical over 11 bases. V lost 2 bases to trimming and J lost 5 bases; unmatched junction nucleotides: 7. Germline CDR1 and CDR2: SGHTA and FQGNSA. This CDR3 has 16 amino acids. The CDR3 is CASSLRLAGGRETQYF. CDR3 DNA sequence: TGTGCCAGCAGCTTAAGGCTAGCGGGAGGTCGGGAGACCCAGTACTTC. Looking up the rest from reference TRBV7-2 and TRBJ2-5 gives the full variable domain: GAGVSQSPSNKVTEKGKDVELRCDPISGHTALYWYRQSLGQGLEFLIYFQGNSAPDKSGLPSDRFSAERTGGSVSTLTIQRTQQEDSAVYLCASSLRLAGGRETQYFGPGTRLLVL.

This clonotype is judged medium-sized. V and J are TRBV5-4 and TRBJ2-7; 8 nucleotides agree with TRBD1. Germline CDR1 and CDR2: SGHNT and YYREEE (reference sequence). J gave up 0 bases and V 5 bases, and 4 bases lay outside the gene matches. CDR3 size: 14 residues. The CDR3 region is CASSETGDSYEQYF. In DNA form, the CDR3 reads TGTGCCAGCAGTGAGACAGGGGACTCCTACGAGCAGTACTTC.

This clonotype was detected only a few times. The J gene is TRBJ1-2, the V gene TRBV6-2 or TRBV6-3; D is perhaps TRBD1 (6 bases). CDR1 and CDR2 (germline): MNHEY, SVGEGT. Between the trimmed V and J ends, which lost 4 bases and 8 bases, there was a span of 14 bases. This CDR3 region has 13 residues. The CDR3 sequence: CASSFQQGGGYTF. The CDR3 DNA follows: TGTGCCAGCAGTTTCCAACAGGGAGGAGGCTACACCTTC.

Details on this clonotype: A much larger clone differs by one base, so this may be a read error. Given the absence of the conserved phenylalanine or tryptophan at the CDR3 end, a read error is likely. The chain employs TRBV20-1 and TRBJ2-7; 10 bases are a match to TRBD2. This CDR3 has 16 residues. The ends lost 1 base at V and 5 bases at J; junction bases unmatched: 11. Germline CDR1 is DFQATT and CDR2 is SNEGSKA (reference sequence). CDR3 loop: CSARGLGSGRIHEQYL. The CDR3 DNA reads as TGCAGTGCTAGAGGTCTTGGTAGCGGGAGGATCCACGAGCAGTACCTC.

This clonotype has a count of ten or more. The V gene is TRBV18, the J gene TRBJ2-7; possibly TRBD1 for D (6 bases). V lost 4 bases and J lost 5, with 15 bases in between. There are 14 residues in the CDR3. The V gene's germline CDR1 is KGHSH and CDR2 LQKENI. The DNA for the CDR3 is TGTGCCAGCTCACTCTCGGGACAAGGGGACGAGCAGTACTTC. This codes for CASSLSGQGDEQYF. Using reference TRBV18 and TRBJ2-7 for the parts outside the CDR3, the full variable domain is NAGVMQNPRHLVRRRGQEARLRCSPMKGHSHVYWYRQLPEEGLKFMVYLQKENIIDESGMPKERFSAEFPKEGPSILRIQQVVRGDSAAYFCASSLSGQGDEQYFGPGTRLTVT.

This clonotype occurred many times. This chain connects TRBV7-9 to TRBJ2-2; a weak D match, TRBD2 (6 bases). CDR1 is SEHNR and CDR2 is FQNEAQ in the germline V gene (reference sequence). V shed 8 bases and J shed 0 bases, with 16 bases lying between them. This CDR3 contains 16 residues. The CDR3 bases are TGTGCCAGCTTAAGTGAGCGGGCTTCGAACACCGGGGAGCTGTTTTTT. Protein sequence: CASLSERASNTGELFF.

This clonotype has ten or more counts. This chain connects TRBV3-1 to TRBJ1-5; D might be TRBD1 (5 bases). V was clipped by 0 bases and J by 7 bases, with 22 bases between them. Germline V gene lookup returns CDR1 LGHDT and CDR2 YNNKEL (reference sequence). This CDR3 is 18 amino acids long. CDR3 bases: TGTGCCAGCAGCCAAGAGATAGACGGCGGGGCAGGCAGGCAGCCCCAGCATTTT. Translation gives CASSQEIDGGAGRQPQHF.

This clonotype came up many times. The chain is built from TRBV24-1 and TRBJ2-1; 11 bases are shared with TRBD2. CDR1 and CDR2 (germline): KGHDR, SFDVKD. This CDR3 has 17 amino acids. Losses at the gene ends were 1 base for V and 5 bases for J; bases not matched to a gene: 6. CDR3 DNA: TGTGCCACCAGTGATTTCTCGACTAGCGGGGATAACAATGAGCAGTTCTTC. It is translated as CATSDFSTSGDNNEQFF.